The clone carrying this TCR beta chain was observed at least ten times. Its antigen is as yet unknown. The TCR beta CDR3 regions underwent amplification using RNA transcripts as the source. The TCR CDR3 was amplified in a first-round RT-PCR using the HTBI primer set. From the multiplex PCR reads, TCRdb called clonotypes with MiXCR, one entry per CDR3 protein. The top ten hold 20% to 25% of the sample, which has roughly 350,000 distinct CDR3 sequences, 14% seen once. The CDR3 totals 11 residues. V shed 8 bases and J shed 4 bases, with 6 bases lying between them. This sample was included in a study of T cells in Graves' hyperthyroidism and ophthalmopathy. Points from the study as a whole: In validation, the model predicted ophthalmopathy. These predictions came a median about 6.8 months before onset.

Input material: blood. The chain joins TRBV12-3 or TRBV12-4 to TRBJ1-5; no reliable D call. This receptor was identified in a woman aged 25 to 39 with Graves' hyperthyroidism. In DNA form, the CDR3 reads TGTGCCAGCGGGGTGAATCAGCCCCAGCATTTT. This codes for CASGVNQPQHF.